The entry below gives a single T cell receptor (beta chain) sequence along with its context. The entry originates in a study of PD-1 blockade in classical Hodgkin lymphoma. Each and every patient relapsed after autologous stem cell transplantation, and patients got differing brentuximab vedotin exposure. V lost 3 bases and J 0 bases, leaving 5 bases between the germline ends. This CDR3 comprises 13 residues. Germline V gene sequence: CDR1 SGDLS, CDR2 YYNGEE. The table came from immunoSEQ multiplex PCR; TCRdb's copy has only in-frame clones and leaves some out. The sample carries around 99,000 clones, roughly 81% recorded once.

Sequencing was performed on peripheral blood mononuclear cells (PBMCs), taken before the second cycle of nivolumab. This chain connects TRBV9 to TRBJ2-3; D not certain. This receptor was taken from a human donor with classical Hodgkin lymphoma. DNA for the CDR3: TGTGCCAGCAGCGCCCCTAGCACAGATACGCAGTATTTT. It codes for CASSAPSTDTQYF.